This T cell receptor beta chain is drawn from a study of blood T cell repertoires in COVID-19. Study overall: T cells, B-cell-depleted T cells, or PBMCs supplied cDNA or gDNA.

Germline CDR1 is SGHTA and CDR2 is FQGNSA. The V gene lost 4 bases and the J gene lost 4 bases, with 5 bases spanning the gap. The CDR3 length is 11 residues. Here immunoSEQ multiplex PCR was the method, and the copy in TCRdb shows in-frame clones only, minus some. The sample lists approximately 140,000 clones, approximately 81% occurring once. This sequence joins TRBV7-2 and TRBJ2-7; no definite D call. The specimen sequenced was peripheral blood. The sequence was collected from a human donor in a cohort sampled during active COVID-19. The CDR3: CASSSQYEQYF. The CDR3 DNA reads TGTGCCAGCAGCTCTCAGTACGAGCAGTACTTC.